This TCR beta chain was sequenced for a study of T cell repertoires in aging, cancer and after chemotherapy. Germline CDR1 reads SGHNT; CDR2 reads YYREEE (reference sequence). V lost 5 bases to trimming and J lost 5 bases; unmatched junction nucleotides: 11. The CDR3 has 16 residues. TCR beta rearrangements were amplified from peripheral blood genomic DNA. This clonotype appeared a few times. A mixed TRB-A/B primer pool amplified rearranged TRB by multiplex touch-down PCR. TCRdb used MiXCR to reprocess the multiplex PCR reads, holding one entry per CDR3 protein. The repertoire holds around 6,000 distinct CDR3 sequences, with around 29% as singletons.

The chain links TRBV5-4 to TRBJ2-7, with 12 bases identical to TRBD2. The receptor comes from a human donor with a blood cancer. Sequencing was carried out using blood. The CDR3 sequence: CASSRTSSGRAHEQYF. The CDR3 coding sequence is TGTGCCAGCAGTCGAACGTCTAGCGGGAGGGCCCACGAGCAGTACTTC.